This T cell receptor (beta chain) was obtained from a study of blood T cells in healthy people across ages. Per-sample PBMC isolation yielded at least 6 million cells. This clonotype occurred many times. What it binds is unknown. A second PCR of roughly 6 to 12 cycles used a sample-barcoded 5' primer and a J-beta primer mix. In TCRdb, the 5' RACE reads were re-called with MiXCR into one record per CDR3 protein. Of fewer than 800,000 distinct CDR3 sequences in the sample, roughly 32% are singletons; the top ten hold roughly 14%. The V segment lost 9 bases and the J segment 3 bases; nucleotides outside the gene matches: 10. The V gene's germline CDR1 is SGDLS and CDR2 YYNGEE. The CDR3 is 15 amino acids. Overall study results and limits: Whereas aged donors had fewer naive CD4+ cells, long-lived donors had more of them and higher diversity. Age advanced and TCR beta diversity per million T cells fell, roughly linearly.

Sequenced: blood. The clonotype originates from a woman aged 80 or over in good health. The chain couples TRBV9 to TRBJ2-3; 10 bases map to TRBD2. The CDR3 loop is CATCAEGLATDTQYF. The CDR3 DNA sequence: TGTGCCACCTGCGCCGAGGGACTAGCGACAGATACGCAGTATTTT.